This T cell receptor (beta chain) came from a study of technical replicates of blood from several donors. Sequencing used immunoSEQ multiplex PCR; TCRdb keeps in-frame clones, though not all of them. The table includes more than 75,000 clones, around 93% detected once. The clonotype comes from a human donor in good health. The sequencing input was T cells isolated from PBMCs.

Written as DNA, the CDR3 is TGTGCCTCTCGGGGGAGGTTGAAAGTCACAGATACGCAGTATTTT. It yields the protein CASRGRLKVTDTQYF. The V and J genes are TRBV11-3 and TRBJ2-3, with TRBD2 as a possible D gene (6 bases). CDR1 is SGHNT and CDR2 is YENEEA in the germline V gene. Trimming pared 11 bases from V and 2 bases from J, leaving 20 bases between. This CDR3 has 15 amino acids.